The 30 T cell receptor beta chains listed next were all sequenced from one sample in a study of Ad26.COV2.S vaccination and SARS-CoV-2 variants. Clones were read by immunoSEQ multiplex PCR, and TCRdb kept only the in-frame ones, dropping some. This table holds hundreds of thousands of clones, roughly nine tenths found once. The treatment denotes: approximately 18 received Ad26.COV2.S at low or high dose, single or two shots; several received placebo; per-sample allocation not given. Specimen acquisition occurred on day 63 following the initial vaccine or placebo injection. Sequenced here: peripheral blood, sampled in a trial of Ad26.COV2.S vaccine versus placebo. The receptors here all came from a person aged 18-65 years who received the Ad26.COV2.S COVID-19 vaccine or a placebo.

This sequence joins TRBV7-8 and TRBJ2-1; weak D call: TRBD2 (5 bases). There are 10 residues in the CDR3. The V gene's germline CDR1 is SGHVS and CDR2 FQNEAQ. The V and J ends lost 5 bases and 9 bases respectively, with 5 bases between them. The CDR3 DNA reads TGTGCCAGCAGCGGAGGTGAGCAGTTCTTC. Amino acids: CASSGGEQFF.

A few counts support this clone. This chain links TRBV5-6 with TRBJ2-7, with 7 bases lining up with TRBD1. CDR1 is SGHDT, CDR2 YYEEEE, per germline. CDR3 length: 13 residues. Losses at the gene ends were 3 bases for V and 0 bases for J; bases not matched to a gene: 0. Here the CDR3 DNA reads TGTGCCAGCAGCTGGGACAGCTCCTACGAGCAGTACTTC. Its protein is CASSWDSSYEQYF.

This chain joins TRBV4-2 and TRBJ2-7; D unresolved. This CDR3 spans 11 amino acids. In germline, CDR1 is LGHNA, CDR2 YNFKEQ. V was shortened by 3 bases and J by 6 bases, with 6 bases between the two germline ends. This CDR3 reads CASSHQSEQYF. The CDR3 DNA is TGTGCCAGCAGCCATCAGAGCGAGCAGTACTTC.

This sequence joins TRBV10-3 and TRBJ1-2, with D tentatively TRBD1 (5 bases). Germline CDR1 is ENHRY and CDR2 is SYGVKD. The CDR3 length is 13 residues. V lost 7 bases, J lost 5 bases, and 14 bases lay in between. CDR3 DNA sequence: TGTGCCATCACCTCAGGGTGGGGATATGGCTACACCTTC. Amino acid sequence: CAITSGWGYGYTF.

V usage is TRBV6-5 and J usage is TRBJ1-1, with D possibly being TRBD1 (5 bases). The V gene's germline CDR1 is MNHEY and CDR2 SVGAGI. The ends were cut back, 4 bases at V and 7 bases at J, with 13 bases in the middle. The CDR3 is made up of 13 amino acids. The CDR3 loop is CASSFLQGVEAFF. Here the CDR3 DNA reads TGTGCCAGCAGTTTTCTTCAGGGCGTTGAAGCTTTCTTT.

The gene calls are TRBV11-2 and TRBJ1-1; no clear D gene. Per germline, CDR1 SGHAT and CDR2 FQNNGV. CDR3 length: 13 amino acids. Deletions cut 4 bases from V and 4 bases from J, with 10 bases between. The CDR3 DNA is TGTGCCAGCAGCTCTAGGGTGAGCACTGAAGCTTTCTTT. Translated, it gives CASSSRVSTEAFF.

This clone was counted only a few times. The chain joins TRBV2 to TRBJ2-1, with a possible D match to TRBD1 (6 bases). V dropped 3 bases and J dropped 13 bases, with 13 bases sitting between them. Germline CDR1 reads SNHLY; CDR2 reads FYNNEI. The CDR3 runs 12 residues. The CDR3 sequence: CASSEGRQVQFF. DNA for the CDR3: TGTGCCAGCAGTGAGGGCAGACAGGTACAGTTCTTC.

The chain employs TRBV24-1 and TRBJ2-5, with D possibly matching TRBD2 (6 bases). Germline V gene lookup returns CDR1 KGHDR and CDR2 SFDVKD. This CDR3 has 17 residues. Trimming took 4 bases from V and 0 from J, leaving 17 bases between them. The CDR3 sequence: CATSDHLAPRNQETQYF. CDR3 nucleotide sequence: TGTGCCACCAGTGACCACCTAGCGCCACGTAACCAAGAGACCCAGTACTTC.

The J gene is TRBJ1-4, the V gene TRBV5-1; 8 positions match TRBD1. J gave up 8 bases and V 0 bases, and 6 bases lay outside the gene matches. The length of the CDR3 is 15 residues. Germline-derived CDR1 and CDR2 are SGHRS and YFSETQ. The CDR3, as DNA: TGCGCCAGCAGCTTGGCCCAGGGGGCGCGGGAAAAACTGTTTTTT. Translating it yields CASSLAQGAREKLFF.

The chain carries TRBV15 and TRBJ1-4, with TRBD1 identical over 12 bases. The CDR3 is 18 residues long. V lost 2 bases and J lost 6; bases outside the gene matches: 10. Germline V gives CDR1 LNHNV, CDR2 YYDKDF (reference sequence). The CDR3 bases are TGTGCCACCAGCAGACTTGGGACAGGGGGCGTAATAGATGAAAAACTGTTTTTT. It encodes CATSRLGTGGVIDEKLFF.

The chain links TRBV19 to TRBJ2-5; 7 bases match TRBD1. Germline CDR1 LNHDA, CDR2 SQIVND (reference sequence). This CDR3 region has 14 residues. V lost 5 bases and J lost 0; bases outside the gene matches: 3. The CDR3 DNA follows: TGTGCCAGTAGTGCTGACAGGGACCAAGAGACCCAGTACTTC. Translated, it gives CASSADRDQETQYF.

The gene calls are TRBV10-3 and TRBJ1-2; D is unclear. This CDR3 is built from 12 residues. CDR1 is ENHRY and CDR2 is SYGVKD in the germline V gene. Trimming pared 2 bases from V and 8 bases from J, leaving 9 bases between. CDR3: CAISETNRGYTF. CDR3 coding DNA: TGTGCCATCAGTGAGACGAATCGCGGCTACACCTTC.

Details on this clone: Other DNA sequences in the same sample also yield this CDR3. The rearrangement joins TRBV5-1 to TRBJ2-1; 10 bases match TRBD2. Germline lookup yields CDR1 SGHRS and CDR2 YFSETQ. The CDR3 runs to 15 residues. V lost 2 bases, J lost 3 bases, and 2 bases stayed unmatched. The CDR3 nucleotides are TGCGCCAGCAGCTTAGCGGGAGGGAACTACAATGAGCAGTTCTTC. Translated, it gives CASSLAGGNYNEQFF.

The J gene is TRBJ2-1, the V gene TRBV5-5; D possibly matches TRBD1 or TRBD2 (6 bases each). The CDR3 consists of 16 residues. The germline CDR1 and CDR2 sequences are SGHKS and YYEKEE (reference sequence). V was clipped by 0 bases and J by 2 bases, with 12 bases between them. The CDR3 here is CASSLARGPAYNEQFF. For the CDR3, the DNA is TGTGCCAGCAGCTTGGCCCGGGGGCCCGCCTACAATGAGCAGTTCTTC.

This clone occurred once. Here the CDR3 reads CATTSGSSYEQYF. CDR3 DNA sequence: TGTGCCACAACTAGCGGGAGCTCCTACGAGCAGTACTTC. The chain uses TRBV6-5 and TRBJ2-7; 11 positions agree with TRBD2. CDR1 and CDR2 (germline): MNHEY, SVGAGI. V shed 10 bases and J 0 bases; nucleotides not matched to a gene: 2. CDR3 length equals 13 residues.

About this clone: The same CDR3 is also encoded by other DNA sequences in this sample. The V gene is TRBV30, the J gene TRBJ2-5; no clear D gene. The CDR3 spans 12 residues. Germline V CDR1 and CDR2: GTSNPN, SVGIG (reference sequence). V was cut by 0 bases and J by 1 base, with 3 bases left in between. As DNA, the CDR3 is TGTGCCTGGAGTGTCTCCCAAGAGACCCAGTACTTC. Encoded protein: CAWSVSQETQYF.

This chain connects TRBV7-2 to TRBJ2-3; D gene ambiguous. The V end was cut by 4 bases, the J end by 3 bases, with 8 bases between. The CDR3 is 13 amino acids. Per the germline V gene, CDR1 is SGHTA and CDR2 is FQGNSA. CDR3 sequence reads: CASSSSWTDTQYF. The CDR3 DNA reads TGTGCCAGCAGCTCCTCGTGGACAGATACGCAGTATTTT.

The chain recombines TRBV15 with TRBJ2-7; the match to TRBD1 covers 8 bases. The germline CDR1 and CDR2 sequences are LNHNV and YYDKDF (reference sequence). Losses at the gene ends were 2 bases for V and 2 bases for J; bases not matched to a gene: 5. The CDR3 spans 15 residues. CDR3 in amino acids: CATSRNRGSPYEQYF. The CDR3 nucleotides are TGTGCCACCAGCAGAAACAGGGGGTCCCCCTACGAGCAGTACTTC. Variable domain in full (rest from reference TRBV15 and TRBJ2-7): DAMVIQNPRYQVTQFGKPVTLSCSQTLNHNVMYWYQQKSSQAPKLLFHYYDKDFNNEADTPDNFQSRRPNTSFCFLDIRSPGLGDTAMYLCATSRNRGSPYEQYFGPGTRLTVT.

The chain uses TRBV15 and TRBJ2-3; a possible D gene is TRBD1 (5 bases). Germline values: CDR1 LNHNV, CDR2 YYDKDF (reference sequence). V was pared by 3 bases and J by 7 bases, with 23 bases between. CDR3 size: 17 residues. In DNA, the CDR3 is TGTGCCACCAGCAGGACAATTGACAGTAAATCAGTTTATACGCAGTATTTT. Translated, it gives CATSRTIDSKSVYTQYF.

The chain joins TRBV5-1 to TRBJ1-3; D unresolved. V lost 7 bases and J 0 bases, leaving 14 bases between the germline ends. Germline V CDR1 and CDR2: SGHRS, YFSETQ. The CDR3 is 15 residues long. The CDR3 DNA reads TGCGCCAGCCGGAAATCGCTAGGCTCTGGAAACACCATATATTTT. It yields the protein CASRKSLGSGNTIYF.

In DNA form, the CDR3 reads TGTGCCAGCAGCCCGGGACAGCCGACCGAGCAGTACTTC. Protein: CASSPGQPTEQYF. V is TRBV21-1 and J is TRBJ2-7; TRBD1, the D gene given by the table, was not confirmed from the DNA. TRBV21-1 is a listed pseudogene. This CDR3 is built from 13 residues.

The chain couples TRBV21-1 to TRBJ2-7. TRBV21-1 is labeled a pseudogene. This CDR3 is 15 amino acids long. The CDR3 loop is CASRNPYRTNNEQYF. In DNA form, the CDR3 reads TGTGCCAGCAGGAACCCCTACCGGACCAATAACGAGCAGTACTTC.

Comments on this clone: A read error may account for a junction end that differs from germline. The CDR3 nucleotides are TGTGCCAGCAGCGTCGGGCGTACTTCTGACGAGCGGTACTTC. Its translation is CASSVGRTSDERYF. V usage is TRBV14 and J usage is TRBJ2-7; D remains ambiguous. Germline V lookup: CDR1 SGHDN, CDR2 FVKESK. The CDR3 is 14 residues long.

In DNA, the CDR3 is TGTGCCAGCAGCTCCCTTACCGGGACAAGGGCCTACGAGCAGTACTTC. Protein product: CASSSLTGTRAYEQYF. The gene calls are TRBV13 and TRBJ2-7; maybe TRBD1 (6 bases). This CDR3 is built from 16 residues. From germline, CDR1 is PRHDT and CDR2 FYEKMQ (reference sequence). V lost 4 bases to trimming and J lost 2 bases, with 18 bases between them.

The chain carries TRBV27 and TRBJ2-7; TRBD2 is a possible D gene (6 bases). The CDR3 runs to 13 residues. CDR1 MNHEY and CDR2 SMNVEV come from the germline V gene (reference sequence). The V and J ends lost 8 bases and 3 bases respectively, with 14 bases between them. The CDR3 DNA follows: TGTGCCAGCTCAGGACCGGGGGTCTACGAGCAGTACTTC. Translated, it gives CASSGPGVYEQYF.

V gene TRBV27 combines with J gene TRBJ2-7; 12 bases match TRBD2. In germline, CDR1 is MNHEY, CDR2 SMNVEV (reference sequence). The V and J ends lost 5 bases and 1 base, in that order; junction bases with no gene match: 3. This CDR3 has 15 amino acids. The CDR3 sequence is CASSPGTSGSYEQYF. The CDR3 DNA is TGTGCCAGCAGTCCCGGGACTAGCGGGTCCTACGAGCAGTACTTC.

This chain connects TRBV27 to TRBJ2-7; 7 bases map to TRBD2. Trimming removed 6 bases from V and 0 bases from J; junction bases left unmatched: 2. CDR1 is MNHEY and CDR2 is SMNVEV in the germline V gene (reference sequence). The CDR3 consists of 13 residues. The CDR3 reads CASRGGSSYEQYF. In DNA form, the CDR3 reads TGTGCCAGCAGGGGCGGGAGCTCCTACGAGCAGTACTTC.

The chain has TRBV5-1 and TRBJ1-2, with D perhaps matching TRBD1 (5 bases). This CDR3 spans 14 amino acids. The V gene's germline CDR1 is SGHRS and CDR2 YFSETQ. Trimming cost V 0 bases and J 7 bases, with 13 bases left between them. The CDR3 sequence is CASSLGGQGAGYTF. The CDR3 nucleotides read TGCGCCAGCAGCTTGGGAGGCCAGGGTGCTGGCTACACCTTC.

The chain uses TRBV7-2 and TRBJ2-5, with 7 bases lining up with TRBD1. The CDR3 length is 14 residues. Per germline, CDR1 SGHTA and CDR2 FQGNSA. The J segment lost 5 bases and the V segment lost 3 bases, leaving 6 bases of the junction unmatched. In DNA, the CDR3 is TGTGCCAGCAGCTTCCGACAGGGATGGGAGACCCAGTACTTC. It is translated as CASSFRQGWETQYF.

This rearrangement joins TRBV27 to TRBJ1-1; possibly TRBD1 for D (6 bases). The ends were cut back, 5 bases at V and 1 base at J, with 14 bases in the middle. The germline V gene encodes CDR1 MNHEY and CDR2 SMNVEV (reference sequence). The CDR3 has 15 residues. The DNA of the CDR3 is TGTGCCAGCAGTGGAAGGGGGGAGAGGAACACTGAAGCTTTCTTT. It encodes CASSGRGERNTEAFF.